The subject of this entry is one TCR beta chain. The sample comes from a study of preoperative IRX-2 immunotherapy in early breast cancer. Treatment defined: preoperative locoregional IRX-2 cytokine immunotherapy. Patients received preoperative, locoregional IRX-2 cytokine immunotherapy in a phase Ib study. V was pared by 11 bases and J by 0 bases, with 11 bases between. The germline CDR1 and CDR2 sequences are MNHGY and SAAAGT. The CDR3 has 13 residues. Generated by immunoSEQ multiplex PCR, the TCRdb table keeps only in-frame clones and is missing some. Of approximately 26,000 clones listed, around 80% are singletons.

The chain links TRBV6-8 to TRBJ1-5; TRBD1 is a possible D gene (6 bases). This TCR derives from a human donor with breast cancer. The specimen was lymph node tissue, collected after IRX-2 immunotherapy. CDR3 in amino acids: CASTGYSNQPQHF. CDR3 coding DNA: TGTGCCTCTACAGGGTATAGCAATCAGCCCCAGCATTTT.